The source of this TCR beta chain is a study of Ad26.COV2.S vaccination and SARS-CoV-2 variants. Across the study: The donor belonged to the COV1001 Ad26.COV2.S trial arm. Intramuscular Ad26.COV2.S doses were given once or twice, 56 days apart. Study-level findings and limits: Comparable non-spike TCR breadth was observed in vaccine and placebo recipients.

Treatment indicated: over 15 received Ad26.COV2.S at low or high dose, single or two shots; several received placebo; per-sample allocation not given. Samples were taken on day 63 after the first vaccine or placebo injection. The sample came from a Boston adult aged 18-55 years. The germline gives CDR1 SEHNR, CDR2 FQNEAQ (reference sequence). The CDR3 contains 15 residues. Trimming cost V 4 bases and J 4 bases; bases outside gene matches: 8. Comments on this clone: Its antigen remains unknown.

TCRdb's copy holds only in-frame clones and misses some; the assay was immunoSEQ multiplex PCR. The repertoire includes around 450,000 clones, 90% of them detected once, and roughly 4% sits in the top ten. The chain combines TRBV7-9 with TRBJ2-7, with 9 bases matching TRBD1. The source is a person aged 18 to 65 who received the Ad26.COV2.S COVID-19 vaccine or a placebo. The sample here was peripheral blood, taken in a trial of Ad26.COV2.S vaccine versus placebo. The CDR3 protein is CASSSYRDRDYEQYF. The CDR3 DNA reads as TGTGCCAGCAGCTCATACCGGGACAGGGATTACGAGCAGTACTTC.